This T cell receptor (beta chain) was documented in a study of blood T cell repertoires in COVID-19. Whole-study context: In each case, the material was cDNA or gDNA derived from T cells, B-cell-depleted T cells, or PBMCs.

V dropped 1 base and J dropped 1; count of bases not matched to a gene: 6. CDR1 and CDR2 (germline): SGHRS, YFSETQ. This CDR3 contains 16 residues. Seattle patient enrollment occurred during active infection, with longitudinal follow-up thereafter. Original handling: Reference gene primer amplification gave nucleated cell count estimates. Clones were read by immunoSEQ multiplex PCR, and TCRdb kept only the in-frame ones, dropping some. Clone size and V and J calls were adopted from that table, with D and trimming inferred from the DNA. The sample consists of 310,000 or so clones, approximately 88% of them appearing once.

Sequencing input: peripheral blood. The receptor comes from a man aged 30 to 39 with COVID-19, enrolled during active disease. The rearrangement uses TRBV5-1 and TRBJ2-5; 8 bases map to TRBD2. The CDR3 DNA follows: TGCGCCAGCAGCTTGCGGGGGGGGACGCCCCAAGAGACCCAGTACTTC. Its translation is CASSLRGGTPQETQYF.